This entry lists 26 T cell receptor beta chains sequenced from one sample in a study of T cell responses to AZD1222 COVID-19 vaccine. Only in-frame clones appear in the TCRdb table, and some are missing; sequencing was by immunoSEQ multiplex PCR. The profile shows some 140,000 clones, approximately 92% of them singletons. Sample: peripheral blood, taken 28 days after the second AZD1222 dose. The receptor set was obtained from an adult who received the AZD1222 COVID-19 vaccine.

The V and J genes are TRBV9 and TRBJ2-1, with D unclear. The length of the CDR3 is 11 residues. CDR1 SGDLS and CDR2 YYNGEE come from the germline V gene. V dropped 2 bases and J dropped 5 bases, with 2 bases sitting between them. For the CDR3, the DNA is TGTGCCAGCAGCGTTAACAATGAGCAGTTCTTC. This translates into CASSVNNEQFF.

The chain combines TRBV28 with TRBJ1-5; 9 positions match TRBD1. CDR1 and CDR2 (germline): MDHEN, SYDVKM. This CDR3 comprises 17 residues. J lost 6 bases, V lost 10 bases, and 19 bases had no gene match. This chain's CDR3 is CATRLPSGTGWSQPQHF. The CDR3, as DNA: TGTGCCACCCGCCTACCCTCCGGGACAGGGTGGTCTCAGCCCCAGCATTTT.

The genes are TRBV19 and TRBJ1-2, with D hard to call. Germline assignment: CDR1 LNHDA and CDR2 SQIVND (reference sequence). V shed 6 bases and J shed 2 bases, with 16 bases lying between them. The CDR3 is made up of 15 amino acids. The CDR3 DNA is TGTGCCAGTAGCCTCGCCCGGGTCCCAAACTATGGCTACACCTTC. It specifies CASSLARVPNYGYTF.

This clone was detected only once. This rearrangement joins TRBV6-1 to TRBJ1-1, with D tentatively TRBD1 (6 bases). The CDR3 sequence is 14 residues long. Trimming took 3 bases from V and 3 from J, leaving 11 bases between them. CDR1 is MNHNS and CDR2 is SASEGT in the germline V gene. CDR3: CASSEWGLDTEAFF. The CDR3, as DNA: TGTGCCAGCAGTGAGTGGGGGCTGGACACTGAAGCTTTCTTT.

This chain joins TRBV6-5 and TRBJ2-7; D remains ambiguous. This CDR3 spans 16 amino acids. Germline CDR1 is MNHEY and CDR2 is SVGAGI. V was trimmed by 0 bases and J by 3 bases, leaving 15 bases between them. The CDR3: CASSYSPGMADYEQYF. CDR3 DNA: TGTGCCAGCAGTTACTCGCCTGGGATGGCAGACTACGAGCAGTACTTC.

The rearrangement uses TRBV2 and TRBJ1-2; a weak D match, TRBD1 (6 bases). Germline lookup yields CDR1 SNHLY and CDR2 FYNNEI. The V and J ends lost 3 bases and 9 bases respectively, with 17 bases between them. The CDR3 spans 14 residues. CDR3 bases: TGTGCCAGCAGTGAGACAGGAAGGACTTCTAGCTACACCTTC. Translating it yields CASSETGRTSSYTF.

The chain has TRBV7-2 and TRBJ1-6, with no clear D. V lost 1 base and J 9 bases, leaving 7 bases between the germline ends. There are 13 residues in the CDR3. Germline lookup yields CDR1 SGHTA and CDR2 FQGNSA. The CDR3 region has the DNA TGTGCCAGCAGCTTAGAGGACGGTTCACCCCTCCACTTT. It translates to CASSLEDGSPLHF.

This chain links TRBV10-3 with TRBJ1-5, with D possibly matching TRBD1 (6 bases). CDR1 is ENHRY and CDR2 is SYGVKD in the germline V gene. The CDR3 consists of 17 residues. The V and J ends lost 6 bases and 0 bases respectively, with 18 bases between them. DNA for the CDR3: TGTGCCATCAGCCACGAATCCACAGGGTATAGCAATCAGCCCCAGCATTTT. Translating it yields CAISHESTGYSNQPQHF.

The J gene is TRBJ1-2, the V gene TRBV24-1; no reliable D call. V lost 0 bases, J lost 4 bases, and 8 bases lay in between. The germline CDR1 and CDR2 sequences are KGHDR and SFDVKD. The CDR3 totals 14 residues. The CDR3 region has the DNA TGTGCCACCAGTGATTTGGGCGTTGGCTATGGCTACACCTTC. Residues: CATSDLGVGYGYTF.

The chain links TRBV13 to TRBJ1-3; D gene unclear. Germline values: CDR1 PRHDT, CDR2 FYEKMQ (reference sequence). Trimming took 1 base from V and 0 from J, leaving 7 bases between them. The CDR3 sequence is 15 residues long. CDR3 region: CASSLAGNSGNTIYF. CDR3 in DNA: TGTGCCAGCAGCTTAGCGGGGAACTCTGGAAACACCATATATTTT.

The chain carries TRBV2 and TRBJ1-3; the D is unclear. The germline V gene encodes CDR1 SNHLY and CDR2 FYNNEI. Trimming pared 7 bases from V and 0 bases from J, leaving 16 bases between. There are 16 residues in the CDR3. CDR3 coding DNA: TGTGCCAGCAACGTTCCGGGCTACAACTCTGGAAACACCATATATTTT. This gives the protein CASNVPGYNSGNTIYF.

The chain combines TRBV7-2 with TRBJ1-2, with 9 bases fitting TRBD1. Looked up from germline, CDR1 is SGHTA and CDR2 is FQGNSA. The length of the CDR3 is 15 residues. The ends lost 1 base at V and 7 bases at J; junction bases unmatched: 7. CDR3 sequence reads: CASSLDRGLVSGYTF. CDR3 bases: TGTGCCAGCAGCTTAGACAGGGGGCTTGTCAGTGGCTACACCTTC.

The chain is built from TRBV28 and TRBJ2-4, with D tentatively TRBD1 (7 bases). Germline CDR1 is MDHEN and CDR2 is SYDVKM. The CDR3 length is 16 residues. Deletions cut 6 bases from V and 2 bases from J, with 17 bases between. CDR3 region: CASRPGGNPSKNIQYF. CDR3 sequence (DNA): TGTGCCAGCAGGCCAGGGGGGAACCCCTCCAAAAACATTCAGTACTTC.

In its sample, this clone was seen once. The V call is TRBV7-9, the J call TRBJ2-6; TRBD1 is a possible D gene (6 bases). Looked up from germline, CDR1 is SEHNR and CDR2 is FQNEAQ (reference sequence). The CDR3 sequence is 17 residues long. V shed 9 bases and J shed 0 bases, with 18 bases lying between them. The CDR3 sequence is CASATRRGNSGANVLTF. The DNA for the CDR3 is TGTGCCAGTGCGACGCGCAGGGGAAACTCTGGGGCCAACGTCCTGACTTTC.

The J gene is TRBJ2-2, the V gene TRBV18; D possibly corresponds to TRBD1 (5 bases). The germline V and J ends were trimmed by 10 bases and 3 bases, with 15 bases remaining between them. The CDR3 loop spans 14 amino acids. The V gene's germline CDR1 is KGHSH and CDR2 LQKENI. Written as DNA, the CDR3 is TGTGCCACGACAGTCTACACGGACACCGGGGAGCTGTTTTTT. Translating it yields CATTVYTDTGELFF.

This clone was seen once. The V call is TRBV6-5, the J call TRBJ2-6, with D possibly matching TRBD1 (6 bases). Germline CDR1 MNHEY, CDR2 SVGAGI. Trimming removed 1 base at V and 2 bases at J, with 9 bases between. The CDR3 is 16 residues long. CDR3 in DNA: TGTGCCAGCAGTTACTTTCGGACAGCTGGGGCCAACGTCCTGACTTTC. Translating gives CASSYFRTAGANVLTF.

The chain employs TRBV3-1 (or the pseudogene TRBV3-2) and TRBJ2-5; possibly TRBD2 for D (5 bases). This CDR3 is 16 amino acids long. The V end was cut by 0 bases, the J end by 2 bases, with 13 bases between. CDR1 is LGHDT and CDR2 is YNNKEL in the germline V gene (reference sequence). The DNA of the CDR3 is TGTGCCAGCAGCCAAGATGTGAGCGGAATGCAAGAGACCCAGTACTTC. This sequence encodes CASSQDVSGMQETQYF.

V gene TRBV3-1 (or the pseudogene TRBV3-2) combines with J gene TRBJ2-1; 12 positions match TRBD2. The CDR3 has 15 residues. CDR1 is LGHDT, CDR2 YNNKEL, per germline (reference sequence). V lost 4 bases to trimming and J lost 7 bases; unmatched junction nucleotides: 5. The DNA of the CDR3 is TGTGCCAGCAGCCCTACTAGCGGGGGGTTTAATGAGCAGTTCTTC. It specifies CASSPTSGGFNEQFF.

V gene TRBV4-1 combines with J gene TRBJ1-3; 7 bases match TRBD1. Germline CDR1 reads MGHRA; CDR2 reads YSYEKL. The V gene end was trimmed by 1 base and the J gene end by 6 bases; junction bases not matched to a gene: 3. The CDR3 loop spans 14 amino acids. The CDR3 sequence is CASSQVRGENTIYF. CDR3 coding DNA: TGCGCCAGCAGCCAAGTCAGGGGGGAAAACACCATATATTTT.

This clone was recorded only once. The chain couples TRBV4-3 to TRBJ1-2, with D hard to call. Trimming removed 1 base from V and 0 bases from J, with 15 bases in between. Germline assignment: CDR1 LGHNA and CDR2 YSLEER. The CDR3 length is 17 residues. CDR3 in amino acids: CASSQGRGRLANYGYTF. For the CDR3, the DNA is TGCGCCAGCAGCCAAGGCAGAGGGAGGTTAGCTAACTATGGCTACACCTTC.

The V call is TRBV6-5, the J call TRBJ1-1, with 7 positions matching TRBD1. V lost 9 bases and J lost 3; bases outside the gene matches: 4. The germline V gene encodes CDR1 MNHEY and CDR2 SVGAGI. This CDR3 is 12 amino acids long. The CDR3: CASDRAYTEAFF. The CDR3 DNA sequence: TGTGCCAGTGACAGGGCCTACACTGAAGCTTTCTTT.

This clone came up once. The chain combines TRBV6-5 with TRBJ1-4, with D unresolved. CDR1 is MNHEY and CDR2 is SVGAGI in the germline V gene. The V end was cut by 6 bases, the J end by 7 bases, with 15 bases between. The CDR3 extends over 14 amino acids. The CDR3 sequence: CASRVGWLSEKLFF. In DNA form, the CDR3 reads TGTGCCAGCAGGGTAGGGTGGCTAAGTGAAAAACTGTTTTTT.

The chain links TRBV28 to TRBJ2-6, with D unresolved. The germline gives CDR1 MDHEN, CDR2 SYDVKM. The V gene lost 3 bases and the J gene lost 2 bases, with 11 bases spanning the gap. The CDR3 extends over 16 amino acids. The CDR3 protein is CASSFGRSTGANVLTF. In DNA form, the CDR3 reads TGTGCCAGCAGTTTCGGCAGATCGACTGGGGCCAACGTCCTGACTTTC.

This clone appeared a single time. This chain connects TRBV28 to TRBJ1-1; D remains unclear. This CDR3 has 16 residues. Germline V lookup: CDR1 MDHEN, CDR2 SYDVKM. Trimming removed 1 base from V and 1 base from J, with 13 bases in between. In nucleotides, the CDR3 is TGTGCCAGCAGTTTATCCCGTACGCCACAGAACACTGAAGCTTTCTTT. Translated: CASSLSRTPQNTEAFF.

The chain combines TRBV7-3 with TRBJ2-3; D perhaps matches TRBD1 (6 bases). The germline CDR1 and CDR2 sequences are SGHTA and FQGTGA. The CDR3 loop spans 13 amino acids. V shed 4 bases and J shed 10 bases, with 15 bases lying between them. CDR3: CASSSNYREAQYF. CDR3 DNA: TGTGCCAGCAGCTCGAATTACAGGGAAGCGCAGTATTTT.

Here the CDR3 DNA reads TGTGCCCACATGGGGGGAGGCACTCAGCCCCAGCATTTT. As protein: CAHMGGGTQPQHF. The chain joins TRBV10-3 to TRBJ1-5; TRBD1 might be the D (5 bases). Trimming removed 11 bases at V and 6 bases at J, with 17 bases between. This CDR3 has 13 amino acids. Germline CDR1 reads ENHRY; CDR2 reads SYGVKD.